The rows below give T cell receptor beta chains drawn from one sample of a study of blood T cell repertoires in COVID-19. Some clones are missing from TCRdb's copy, which holds only in-frame ones; the method was immunoSEQ multiplex PCR. The top ten hold approximately 15% of the sample, which has more than 75,000 clones, around 86% seen once. The sample consisted of peripheral blood. The source of these receptors is a woman older than 75 with active or convalescent COVID-19. Each CDR3 is given with its conserved first and last residue. Each record gives: V gene, CDR3 length, clone size, CDR3 protein. Some rows mark clone size as missing; the rest say once, few, many or name a class of expanded clone.

>TRBV28|16|-
CASSLSGDVSTDTQYF
>TRBV6-5|15|-
CASSRTGAHITEAFF
>TRBV19|15|-
CASSGELGVRYGYTF
>TRBV7-2|13|-
CAHMTGVNNEQFF
>TRBV12-3/TRBV12-4|11|once
CASSSSETQYF
>TRBV27|16|-
CASSLSIPRSGNTIYF
>TRBV29-1|13|once
CSVLGQGGAEAFF
>TRBV6-5|13|-
CASSSQVNTEAFF
>TRBV6-5|15|-
CASRSLAGAYNEQFF
>TRBV2|15|-
CASSEQGAGNSPLHF
>TRBV11-2|13|-
CASSPSPGNEQFF
>TRBV5-6|15|-
CASSLDRGGYNEQFF
>TRBV6-6|15|-
CASSPGTRAYNEQFF
>TRBV5-5|18|-
CASSLAGTGADAEEKLFF
>TRBV5-5|15|-
CASSLSLAGSYEQYF
>TRBV6-5|15|-
CASSYSSSGSREQYF
>TRBV19|14|-
CASSMGQVGEKLFF
>TRBV5-1|14|-
CASSFGQSYNEQFF
>TRBV19|15|-
CASRPDRGVVSPLHF
>TRBV28|16|-
CASRLHTGGGLDGYTF
>TRBV24-1|15|-
CATSDVTGGYNEQFF
>TRBV9|15|once
CASSVVAGSTDTQYF
>TRBV6-2/TRBV6-3|16|-
CASSYYGGGPTYGYTF
>TRBV27|17|-
CASSSPGITSGANVLTF
>TRBV7-3|15|-
CASSLTSGLGETQYF
>TRBV4-3|17|-
CASSQDRTSGGVNEQFF
>TRBV7-9|16|-
CASSLAGTPLTGELFF
>TRBV12-3/TRBV12-4|12|-
CASSTGGRGYTF
>TRBV4-1|17|-
CASSQDWAVPGTDTQYF
>TRBV30|11|-
CAWTQSYEQYF
>TRBV6-5|13|-
CASDRDSNQPQHF
>TRBV29-1|17|once
CSVKLGPSGGARETQYF
>TRBV2|14|-
CASRQQGISYEQYF
>TRBV24-1|15|-
CATPQDGKAHYEQYF
>TRBV27|12|-
CASSYSAGTQYF
>TRBV3-1/TRBV3-2|13|few
CASSQGGTDTQYF
>TRBV3-1/TRBV3-2|15|-
CASSQTTLPGNTIYF
>TRBV12-3/TRBV12-4|12|once
CASNSYNAEAFF
>TRBV30|15|-
CAWDTSGRAGDTQYF
>TRBV11-3|17|-
CASSSKRGGGSSEKLFF
>TRBV9|15|-
CASSRQGFNAGELFF
>TRBV7-8|19|once
CASSQNALAGATSYNEQFF
>TRBV18|14|few
CASSSWGQGEKLFF